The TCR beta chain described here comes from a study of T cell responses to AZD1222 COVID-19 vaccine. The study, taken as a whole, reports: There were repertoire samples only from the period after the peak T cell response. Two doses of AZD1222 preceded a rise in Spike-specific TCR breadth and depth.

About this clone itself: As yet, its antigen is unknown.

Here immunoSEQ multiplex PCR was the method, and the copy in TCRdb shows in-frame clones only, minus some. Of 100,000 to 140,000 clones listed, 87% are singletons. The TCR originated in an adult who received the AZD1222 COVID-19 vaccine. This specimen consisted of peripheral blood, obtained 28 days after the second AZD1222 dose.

The CDR3 loop is CASSYPRLAGVGELFF. In DNA, the CDR3 is TGTGCCAGCAGTTACCCCCGACTAGCGGGGGTTGGGGAGCTGTTTTTT. The chain uses TRBV6-5 and TRBJ2-2, with TRBD2 matching over 12 bases. This CDR3 has 16 amino acids. Germline assignment: CDR1 MNHEY and CDR2 SVGAGI. Trimming removed 2 bases from V and 8 bases from J; junction bases left unmatched: 6.